These 30 T cell receptor beta chains came from one sample sequenced in a study of blood T cell repertoires in COVID-19. The repertoire was sequenced with immunoSEQ multiplex PCR; TCRdb's copy has only in-frame clones and lacks some. This table has about 200,000 clones, over 80% appearing once. The specimen was peripheral blood. The receptors derive from a man aged 55 to 69 with COVID-19, enrolled during active disease.

The V call is TRBV3-1 (or the pseudogene TRBV3-2), the J call TRBJ1-1, with no clear D. Germline lookup yields CDR1 LGHDT and CDR2 YNNKEL (reference sequence). CDR3 length equals 11 residues. The V and J ends lost 2 bases and 7 bases respectively, with 5 bases between them. CDR3 region: CASSQRGEAFF. The CDR3 DNA follows: TGTGCCAGCAGCCAACGGGGTGAAGCTTTCTTT.

V usage is TRBV5-4 and J usage is TRBJ2-7; possibly TRBD2 for D (6 bases). This CDR3 region has 14 residues. Germline-derived CDR1 and CDR2 are SGHNT and YYREEE (reference sequence). Trimming cost V 1 base and J 6 bases, with 14 bases left between them. The CDR3 DNA reads as TGTGCCAGCAGCTTGTGGGGGACTGTCGCCGAGCAGTACTTC. Translation gives CASSLWGTVAEQYF.

V and J are TRBV4-2 and TRBJ2-7; 8 nucleotides align to TRBD1. This CDR3 comprises 16 residues. The V and J ends lost 0 bases and 4 bases, in that order; junction bases with no gene match: 8. Per the germline V gene, CDR1 is LGHNA and CDR2 is YNFKEQ. The CDR3 reads CASSQEFSDRAYEQYF. CDR3 sequence (DNA): TGTGCCAGCAGCCAAGAGTTCTCGGACAGGGCATACGAGCAGTACTTC.

This chain connects TRBV10-3 to TRBJ2-2, with a possible D match to TRBD2 (6 bases). The CDR3 sequence is 14 residues long. The V end lost 4 bases, the J end lost 4 bases, and 10 bases lay between the germline ends. The germline gives CDR1 ENHRY, CDR2 SYGVKD. CDR3 in DNA: TGTGCCATCAGTGGGAGGGTACCCACCGGGGAGCTGTTTTTT. Amino acids: CAISGRVPTGELFF.

This chain links TRBV27 with TRBJ2-5, with D perhaps TRBD2 (5 bases). The germline V gene has CDR1 MNHEY and CDR2 SMNVEV (reference sequence). The V end was cut by 6 bases, the J end by 1 base, with 15 bases between. This CDR3 is built from 15 residues. The CDR3 nucleotides are TGTGCCAGCAGCCCCGGGGTTACTCGCCAAGAGACCCAGTACTTC. Its protein is CASSPGVTRQETQYF.

The chain has TRBV28 and TRBJ2-1, with 9 bases aligning to TRBD1. Germline V gene data show CDR1 as MDHEN and CDR2 as SYDVKM. The V and J ends lost 5 bases and 6 bases, in that order; junction bases with no gene match: 8. This CDR3 has 15 residues. Here the CDR3 reads CASSGWDRVFNEQFF. The CDR3 DNA sequence: TGTGCCAGCAGTGGTTGGGACAGGGTATTCAATGAGCAGTTCTTC.

The chain joins TRBV27 to TRBJ2-1; TRBD2 matches 9 bases. The V and J ends lost 6 bases and 5 bases, in that order; junction bases with no gene match: 14. Germline values: CDR1 MNHEY, CDR2 SMNVEV (reference sequence). The CDR3 length is 17 residues. The CDR3 region is CASRSFYSGSIHNEQFF. The CDR3 DNA reads TGTGCCAGCAGGTCCTTCTATAGCGGGAGTATCCACAATGAGCAGTTCTTC.

In this sample, this clone turned up once. The V call is TRBV2, the J call TRBJ1-4; D uncertain. The germline gives CDR1 SNHLY, CDR2 FYNNEI. The ends were cut back, 2 bases at V and 2 bases at J, with 18 bases in the middle. The CDR3 is 18 amino acids. The chain's CDR3 is CASSERAPRAGTNEKLFF. The CDR3 nucleotides are TGTGCCAGCAGTGAAAGGGCCCCTCGGGCGGGCACTAATGAAAAACTGTTTTTT. Full variable domain (rest looked up from reference TRBV2 and TRBJ1-4): EPEVTQTPSHQVTQMGQEVILRCVPISNHLYFYWYRQILGQKVEFLVSFYNNEISEKSEIFDDQFSVERPDGSNFTLKIRSTKLEDSAMYFCASSERAPRAGTNEKLFFGSGTQLSVL.

This chain links TRBV30 with TRBJ1-1, with D uncertain. This CDR3 has 11 amino acids. CDR1 and CDR2 from the germline V gene are GTSNPN and SVGIG (reference sequence). The V end lost 8 bases, the J end lost 7 bases, and 14 bases lay between the germline ends. The chain's CDR3 is CAGGAPREAFF. The CDR3 nucleotides read TGTGCCGGAGGAGCCCCGCGTGAAGCTTTCTTT.

DNA of the CDR3: TGCAGCGCAGCTCGACAGGGACCGCTTAGAGCTTTCTTT. The encoded protein is CSAARQGPLRAFF. The rearrangement links TRBV29-1 to TRBJ1-1; 7 nucleotides match TRBD1. Germline CDR1 SQVTM, CDR2 ANQGSEA. This CDR3 has 13 amino acids. V dropped 7 bases and J dropped 10; count of bases not matched to a gene: 15.

In this sample, this clone turned up once. The rearrangement joins TRBV25-1 to TRBJ2-1; D is unresolved. The germline V gene has CDR1 MGHDK and CDR2 SYGVNS. V lost 5 bases and J 5 bases, leaving 10 bases between the germline ends. CDR3 size: 13 residues. This CDR3 reads CASSPPTHNEQFF. DNA of the CDR3: TGTGCCAGCAGTCCCCCAACACACAATGAGCAGTTCTTC.

J is TRBJ2-7 and V is TRBV5-4; 14 bases fit TRBD2. The length of the CDR3 is 15 residues. Looked up from germline, CDR1 is SGHNT and CDR2 is YYREEE (reference sequence). J was trimmed by 9 bases and V by 2 bases; bases with no gene match: 7. The CDR3 sequence: CASSFLTSGRAAQYF. DNA of the CDR3: TGTGCCAGCAGCTTCCTGACTAGCGGGAGGGCCGCGCAGTACTTC.

The V call is TRBV3-1 (or the pseudogene TRBV3-2), the J call TRBJ1-1, with unresolved D. The CDR3 extends over 12 amino acids. The V gene lost 1 base and the J gene lost 8 bases, with 8 bases spanning the gap. The germline V gene encodes CDR1 LGHDT and CDR2 YNNKEL (reference sequence). CDR3 in amino acids: CASSQVGQEAFF. CDR3 DNA: TGTGCCAGCAGCCAAGTGGGCCAGGAAGCTTTCTTT.

The chain combines TRBV6-2 or TRBV6-3 with TRBJ1-2; the D is unclear. CDR1 MNHEY and CDR2 SVGEGT come from the germline V gene. V was cut by 2 bases and J by 4 bases, with 14 bases left in between. This CDR3 has 15 residues. CDR3 region: CASSYNWASLYGYTF. CDR3 coding DNA: TGTGCCAGCAGTTACAATTGGGCCAGTCTCTATGGCTACACCTTC.

V gene TRBV5-4 combines with J gene TRBJ1-2; 10 positions match TRBD1. Germline-derived CDR1 and CDR2 are SGHNT and YYREEE (reference sequence). The trim removed 3 bases at V and 8 bases at J, leaving 13 bases unmatched. This CDR3 contains 16 residues. In DNA form, the CDR3 reads TGTGCCAGCAGCTCCGGGGGGGACAGGGGAAGTGGCGGCTACACCTTC. This encodes CASSSGGDRGSGGYTF.

The J gene is TRBJ2-1, the V gene TRBV29-1; a possible D gene is TRBD1 (6 bases). The CDR3 is made up of 14 amino acids. Germline CDR1 SQVTM, CDR2 ANQGSEA. V lost 6 bases, J lost 3 bases, and 15 bases lay in between. CDR3 region: CSVGLGAIYNEQFF. Written as DNA, the CDR3 is TGCAGCGTGGGTTTGGGGGCGATCTACAATGAGCAGTTCTTC.

The rearrangement links TRBV18 to TRBJ1-2; D remains unclear. The CDR3 has 14 residues. V was clipped by 2 bases and J by 6 bases, with 13 bases between them. Germline CDR1 is KGHSH and CDR2 is LQKENI. Written as DNA, the CDR3 is TGTGCCAGCTCACCAGTAGCAGTAGGAGATGGCTACACCTTC. Translated: CASSPVAVGDGYTF. The whole variable domain, filled in from reference TRBV18 and TRBJ1-2, reads NAGVMQNPRHLVRRRGQEARLRCSPMKGHSHVYWYRQLPEEGLKFMVYLQKENIIDESGMPKERFSAEFPKEGPSILRIQQVVRGDSAAYFCASSPVAVGDGYTFGSGTRLTVV.

This chain connects TRBV4-1 to TRBJ1-1; D is possibly TRBD1 (5 bases). V was pared by 4 bases and J by 6 bases, with 12 bases between. The CDR3 consists of 13 residues. CDR1 and CDR2 (germline): MGHRA, YSYEKL. The CDR3 DNA reads TGCGCCAGCAGCCCGGCGGGGGTCCCTGAAGCTTTCTTT. Its translation is CASSPAGVPEAFF.

The rearrangement uses TRBV23-1 and TRBJ2-5, with TRBD2 matching 8 bases. TRBV23-1 belongs to the ORF category, with a function that is uncertain. This CDR3 comprises 15 residues. J gave up 4 bases and V 2 bases, and 6 bases lay outside the gene matches. The CDR3 sequence is CASSQPAGAGETQYF. The CDR3 bases are TGCGCCAGCAGTCAACCAGCGGGAGCGGGAGAGACCCAGTACTTC.

The gene calls are TRBV6-4 and TRBJ2-7; 7 bases line up with TRBD1. The germline CDR1 and CDR2 sequences are MRHNA and SNTAGT. The trim removed 0 bases at V and 5 bases at J, leaving 7 bases unmatched. The CDR3 extends over 15 amino acids. The CDR3 DNA sequence: TGTGCCAGCAGTGACTCGATGAGGGGGCGCGACGAGCAGTACTTC. Encoded protein: CASSDSMRGRDEQYF.

This clone was observed a single time. This same CDR3 is encoded by further DNA sequences in the sample. This rearrangement joins TRBV30 to TRBJ1-1; TRBD1 matches 7 bases. The J segment lost 0 bases and the V segment lost 3 bases, leaving 1 base of the junction unmatched. This CDR3 region has 13 residues. Germline V gene sequence: CDR1 GTSNPN, CDR2 SVGIG (reference sequence). The CDR3, as DNA: TGTGCCTGGAGCGGACAGGTGAACACTGAAGCTTTCTTT. Residues: CAWSGQVNTEAFF.

The chain employs TRBV10-1 and TRBJ2-4; 10 nucleotides line up with TRBD1. The CDR3 contains 16 residues. Trimming took 5 bases from V and 1 from J; bases not matched to a gene: 5. Germline V gene data show CDR1 as WNHNN and CDR2 as SYGVQD (reference sequence). As DNA, the CDR3 is TGCGCCAGCAGTAGTGGACAGGGGGAGGCCAAAAACATTCAGTACTTC. The encoded protein is CASSSGQGEAKNIQYF.

The rearrangement links TRBV27 to TRBJ2-3, with 10 bases fitting TRBD2. Trimming took 3 bases from V and 2 from J; bases not matched to a gene: 2. In germline, CDR1 is MNHEY, CDR2 SMNVEV (reference sequence). The CDR3 covers 15 residues. The CDR3 DNA reads TGTGCCAGCAGTTTTAGCGGGAGGATCACAGATACGCAGTATTTT. Amino acids: CASSFSGRITDTQYF.

The chain combines TRBV2 with TRBJ2-3; 9 positions match TRBD2. This CDR3 comprises 15 residues. The trim removed 3 bases at V and 5 bases at J, leaving 6 bases unmatched. Per germline, CDR1 SNHLY and CDR2 FYNNEI. The CDR3 reads CASSEAGGGVDTQYF. The CDR3 DNA reads as TGTGCCAGCAGTGAGGCGGGAGGGGGTGTAGATACGCAGTATTTT.

The chain combines TRBV11-2 with TRBJ2-3; D might be TRBD1 (6 bases). Trimming shortened V by 1 base and J by 3 bases, and 14 bases separated the two germline ends. Germline V lookup: CDR1 SGHAT, CDR2 FQNNGV. The CDR3 totals 16 residues. CDR3 residues: CASSLVPGAGTDTQYF. CDR3 nucleotide sequence: TGTGCCAGCAGCTTAGTCCCAGGGGCAGGAACAGATACGCAGTATTTT.

The chain has TRBV7-3 and TRBJ2-1; 10 nucleotides agree with TRBD2. Germline loops: CDR1 SGHTA, CDR2 FQGTGA. Losses at the gene ends were 5 bases for V and 5 bases for J; bases not matched to a gene: 6. The CDR3 runs 15 residues. The CDR3 spells CASSRTSGGNNEQFF. The CDR3 bases are TGTGCCAGCAGCCGGACTAGCGGAGGGAACAATGAGCAGTTCTTC.

The chain has TRBV5-5 and TRBJ2-7, with TRBD1 identical over 11 bases. The germline V gene encodes CDR1 SGHKS and CDR2 YYEKEE (reference sequence). V lost 0 bases, J lost 7 bases, and 9 bases stayed unmatched. The CDR3 spans 16 residues. The CDR3 DNA sequence: TGTGCCAGCAGCTTGGCCGGGACAGGGGGTTCGGAAGAGCAGTACTTC. This gives the protein CASSLAGTGGSEEQYF.

This chain uses TRBV6-5 with TRBJ1-1; 7 nucleotides agree with TRBD1. V lost 4 bases and J lost 2; bases outside the gene matches: 4. Germline loops: CDR1 MNHEY, CDR2 SVGAGI. The CDR3 is 14 residues long. The CDR3 DNA reads as TGTGCCAGCAGTTCGACAGGGATTAACACTGAAGCTTTCTTT. It encodes CASSSTGINTEAFF.

The rearrangement uses TRBV7-2 and TRBJ1-5; D not resolved. Germline V lookup: CDR1 SGHTA, CDR2 FQGNSA. The CDR3 sequence is 15 residues long. Trimming took 0 bases from V and 0 from J, leaving 6 bases between them. The CDR3 region has the DNA TGTGCCAGCAGCTTAGCAGGCGGTAGCAATCAGCCCCAGCATTTT. Translating gives CASSLAGGSNQPQHF. Combining the CDR3 with reference TRBV7-2 and TRBJ1-5 gives the whole variable domain GAGVSQSPSNKVTEKGKDVELRCDPISGHTALYWYRQSLGQGLEFLIYFQGNSAPDKSGLPSDRFSAERTGGSVSTLTIQRTQQEDSAVYLCASSLAGGSNQPQHFGDGTRLSIL.

This sequence joins TRBV5-4 and TRBJ1-6, with D maybe TRBD1 (5 bases). CDR3 length equals 15 residues. The germline V gene has CDR1 SGHNT and CDR2 YYREEE (reference sequence). Trimming cost V 4 bases and J 8 bases, with 16 bases left between them. CDR3 DNA: TGTGCCAGCAGCGCCGAACCCAGGGAAGATTCACCCCTCCACTTT. Encoded protein: CASSAEPREDSPLHF.